Below, one T cell receptor beta chain is given with its context. The entry originates in a study of shared T cell receptors in the human thymus. CDR1 and CDR2 from the germline V gene are SEHNR and FQNEAQ (reference sequence). The length of the CDR3 is 15 residues. The ends were cut back, 3 bases at V and 3 bases at J, with 15 bases in the middle. Method: immunoSEQ multiplex PCR; TCRdb's copy keeps in-frame clones and lacks some. The sample holds some 720,000 clones; roughly 90% are singletons and the top ten take over 0.008%. The data were also submitted as part of a second study, on human thymus T cells. That publication notes: Thymic tissue was derived from resections collected during corrective heart surgery.

This clonotype originated in a boy less than two years old with a congenital heart defect. The specimen was thymocytes. The chain employs TRBV7-9 and TRBJ2-7, with D tentatively TRBD2 (5 bases). The CDR3 nucleotides are TGTGCCAGCAGCTTGTTTCGGGAAGGGAGCTACGAGCAGTACTTC. Protein product: CASSLFREGSYEQYF.